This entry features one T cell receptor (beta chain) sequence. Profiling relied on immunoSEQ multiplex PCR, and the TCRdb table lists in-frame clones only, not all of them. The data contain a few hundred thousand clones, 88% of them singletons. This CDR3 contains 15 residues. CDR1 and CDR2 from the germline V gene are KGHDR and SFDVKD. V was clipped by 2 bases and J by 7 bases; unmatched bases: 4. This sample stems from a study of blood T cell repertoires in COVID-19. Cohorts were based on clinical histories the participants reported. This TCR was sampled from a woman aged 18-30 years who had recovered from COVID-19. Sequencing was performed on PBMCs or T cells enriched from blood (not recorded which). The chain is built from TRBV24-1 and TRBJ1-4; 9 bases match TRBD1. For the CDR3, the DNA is TGTGCCACCAGTGATTGGGACAGGGAGGTTGAAAAACTGTTTTTT. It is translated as CATSDWDREVEKLFF.